This TCR beta chain was identified in a study of T cells in Graves' hyperthyroidism and ophthalmopathy. Study background: Upon initial diagnosis and before any treatment, peripheral blood was collected.

A remark on this clonotype: What it binds is unknown.

Lactation, pregnancy, other autoimmune disease or uncontrolled infection led to exclusion of patients. The length of the CDR3 is 13 residues. With 4 bases removed from V and 4 bases from J, the gap between germline ends came to 10 bases. CDR1 and CDR2 (germline): LGHDT, YNNKEL (reference sequence). TCR beta CDR3 regions were amplified from RNA. Primed by the HTBI set, a first-round RT-PCR was run on the TCR CDR3. TCRdb called the multiplex PCR reads again in MiXCR, with one record for every CDR3 protein. Of 490,000 or so distinct CDR3 sequences listed, roughly 23% are singletons. Findings and limits, study-wide: Ophthalmopathy could be told apart from stable hyperthyroidism with a 13 V-J model.

Input material: blood. This TCR came from a woman aged 70-85 years with Graves' ophthalmopathy. The V call is TRBV3-1, the J call TRBJ1-2, with no clear D. The chain's CDR3 is CASSRHSSYGYTF. For the CDR3, the DNA is TGTGCCAGCAGCCGCCACAGTAGCTATGGCTACACCTTC.